What follows are 26 T cell receptor beta chains derived from one specimen sequenced in a study of T cell responses to AZD1222 COVID-19 vaccine. Generated by immunoSEQ multiplex PCR, the TCRdb table keeps only in-frame clones and is missing some. This sample has roughly 110,000 clones, with around 90% found just once. The sequences come from peripheral blood, collected 28 days after the second AZD1222 dose. The receptor set was obtained from an adult who received the AZD1222 COVID-19 vaccine.

J is TRBJ1-3 and V is TRBV19, with unresolved D. The CDR3 runs 15 residues. Trimming removed 8 bases from V and 0 bases from J, with 14 bases in between. Germline V gives CDR1 LNHDA, CDR2 SQIVND (reference sequence). CDR3: CASARVPNSGNTIYF. As DNA, the CDR3 is TGTGCCAGTGCAAGAGTCCCTAACTCTGGAAACACCATATATTTT.

The chain links TRBV3-1 (or the pseudogene TRBV3-2) to TRBJ2-5; 11 bases agree with TRBD2. The CDR3 totals 15 residues. Germline V lookup: CDR1 LGHDT, CDR2 YNNKEL (reference sequence). J was trimmed by 2 bases and V by 5 bases; bases with no gene match: 4. In DNA form, the CDR3 reads TGTGCCAGCAGCTCTCGACTAGCGGGGCAAGAGACCCAGTACTTC. Its translation: CASSSRLAGQETQYF.

This clone was recorded a few times. The chain links TRBV19 to TRBJ2-1; TRBD2 matches 8 bases. Germline CDR1 is LNHDA and CDR2 is SQIVND (reference sequence). The CDR3 loop spans 15 amino acids. V lost 5 bases to trimming and J lost 9 bases; unmatched junction nucleotides: 12. CDR3 in amino acids: CASSVSGGLSGEQFF. CDR3 nucleotides: TGTGCCAGTAGTGTATCGGGGGGGCTATCTGGTGAGCAGTTCTTC.

This clone turned up a few times. The chain uses TRBV7-2 and TRBJ1-2; tentative D call: TRBD1 (6 bases). Trimming left V 5 bases short and J 4 bases short, with 17 bases between. Germline CDR1 reads SGHTA; CDR2 reads FQGNSA. The CDR3 loop spans 15 amino acids. The CDR3 loop reads CASSPRTVDLYGYTF. CDR3 nucleotides: TGTGCCAGCAGCCCGCGGACAGTGGATCTCTATGGCTACACCTTC.

This rearrangement joins TRBV7-2 to TRBJ2-3; 8 nucleotides agree with TRBD2. Germline CDR1 reads SGHTA; CDR2 reads FQGNSA. CDR3 length: 15 residues. The V and J ends lost 4 bases and 2 bases, in that order; junction bases with no gene match: 5. The CDR3 loop reads CASSSMGLDTDTQYF. CDR3 DNA sequence: TGTGCCAGCAGCTCTATGGGACTAGACACAGATACGCAGTATTTT.

This clone was counted a single time. The J gene is TRBJ1-1, the V gene TRBV7-2; the D is unclear. The CDR3 sequence is 12 residues long. Deletions cut 4 bases from V and 4 bases from J, with 7 bases between. Germline CDR1 and CDR2: SGHTA and FQGNSA. The CDR3 spells CASSWGFTEAFF. In DNA form, the CDR3 reads TGTGCCAGCAGCTGGGGTTTCACTGAAGCTTTCTTT.

This clone was observed a single time. The chain couples TRBV18 to TRBJ1-2; D is undetermined. The CDR3 covers 14 residues. Trimming stripped 3 bases from V and 4 bases from J, with 12 bases between. Germline V lookup: CDR1 KGHSH, CDR2 LQKENI. The CDR3 DNA reads TGTGCCAGCTCACCGGGCGGAGATATCTATGGCTACACCTTC. Amino acid sequence: CASSPGGDIYGYTF. The full variable domain, rest sourced from reference TRBV18 and TRBJ1-2, is NAGVMQNPRHLVRRRGQEARLRCSPMKGHSHVYWYRQLPEEGLKFMVYLQKENIIDESGMPKERFSAEFPKEGPSILRIQQVVRGDSAAYFCASSPGGDIYGYTFGSGTRLTVV.

The chain recombines TRBV2 with TRBJ1-5; D perhaps matches TRBD1 (6 bases). Looked up from germline, CDR1 is SNHLY and CDR2 is FYNNEI. The CDR3 has 15 residues. V lost 6 bases to trimming and J lost 5 bases, with 17 bases between them. The CDR3 DNA sequence: TGTGCCAGCAGCTGGGGGGCCCTTCGGGATCAGCCCCAGCATTTT. Amino acids: CASSWGALRDQPQHF.

This CDR3 is CASSPRWGGYGYTF. The CDR3 bases are TGTGCCAGCAGCCCACGGTGGGGAGGCTATGGCTACACCTTC. The chain is built from TRBV9 and TRBJ1-2; D gene uncertain. The V gene lost 4 bases and the J gene lost 4 bases, with 14 bases spanning the gap. Germline values: CDR1 SGDLS, CDR2 YYNGEE. The CDR3 runs 14 residues. The whole variable domain, filled in from reference TRBV9 and TRBJ1-2, reads DSGVTQTPKHLITATGQRVTLRCSPRSGDLSVYWYQQSLDQGLQFLIQYYNGEERAKGNILERFSAQQFPDLHSELNLSSLELGDSALYFCASSPRWGGYGYTFGSGTRLTVV.

V is TRBV7-2 and J is TRBJ1-4, with 10 bases identical to TRBD1. CDR1 SGHTA and CDR2 FQGNSA come from the germline V gene. V shed 5 bases, J shed 7 bases, and the junction held 7 bases outside the gene matches. This CDR3 region has 15 residues. Here the CDR3 reads CASSLRQGAREKLFF. CDR3 in DNA: TGTGCCAGCAGCCTGCGACAGGGGGCGCGTGAAAAACTGTTTTTT.

This clone came up once. V gene TRBV15 combines with J gene TRBJ2-7, with 9 nucleotides matching TRBD2. Germline V gives CDR1 LNHNV, CDR2 YYDKDF (reference sequence). The V and J ends lost 1 base and 3 bases, in that order; junction bases with no gene match: 19. The CDR3 sequence is 20 residues long. CDR3: CATSRAPRGFSGGGVYEQYF. As DNA, the CDR3 is TGTGCCACCAGCAGAGCCCCGAGGGGGTTTAGCGGGGGAGGGGTCTACGAGCAGTACTTC.

The V call is TRBV2, the J call TRBJ2-7; unclear D gene. V gave up 5 bases and J gave up 5 bases, with 13 bases separating them. Germline-derived CDR1 and CDR2 are SNHLY and FYNNEI. This CDR3 is built from 13 residues. The CDR3 is CASSSVGPHEQYF. The CDR3 DNA reads TGTGCCAGCAGTTCTGTGGGTCCCCACGAGCAGTACTTC.

V and J are TRBV6-5 and TRBJ2-7; TRBD1 matches at 10 bases. The V and J ends lost 4 bases and 2 bases, in that order; junction bases with no gene match: 5. The CDR3 is 15 amino acids. Germline CDR1 MNHEY, CDR2 SVGAGI. The CDR3 spells CASSSKGQGAYEQYF. As DNA, the CDR3 is TGTGCCAGCAGTTCTAAAGGACAGGGGGCCTACGAGCAGTACTTC.

CDR3 region: CASSLEGVGNSPLHF. For the CDR3, the DNA is TGCGCCAGCAGCTTGGAGGGGGTGGGTAATTCACCCCTCCACTTT. The V call is TRBV5-1, the J call TRBJ1-6; D perhaps matches TRBD1 (6 bases). CDR1 and CDR2 from the germline V gene are SGHRS and YFSETQ. V lost 0 bases and J 6 bases, leaving 10 bases between the germline ends. CDR3 length: 15 amino acids.

This chain connects TRBV18 to TRBJ2-5; no clear D gene. Trimming removed 0 bases from V and 2 bases from J, with 7 bases in between. Germline CDR1 reads KGHSH; CDR2 reads LQKENI. This CDR3 spans 14 amino acids. This CDR3 is CASSPPGPQETQYF. The CDR3 nucleotides are TGTGCCAGCTCACCACCCGGGCCACAAGAGACCCAGTACTTC.

CDR3 sequence: CASSGGPGETQYF. For the CDR3, the DNA is TGCGCCAGCAGTGGGGGGCCAGGGGAGACCCAGTACTTC. The chain links TRBV10-1 to TRBJ2-5; weak D call: TRBD1 (6 bases). From germline, CDR1 is WNHNN and CDR2 SYGVQD (reference sequence). V was shortened by 4 bases and J by 5 bases, with 11 bases between the two germline ends. The CDR3 sequence is 13 residues long.

V and J are TRBV7-2 and TRBJ2-3, with D perhaps TRBD2 (5 bases). The length of the CDR3 is 14 residues. Deletions cut 5 bases from V and 0 bases from J, with 9 bases between. Germline CDR1 and CDR2: SGHTA and FQGNSA. CDR3 coding DNA: TGTGCCAGCAGCCTGAGGGCTAGCACAGATACGCAGTATTTT. Translation: CASSLRASTDTQYF. The complete variable domain, with remaining parts taken from reference TRBV7-2 and TRBJ2-3, reads GAGVSQSPSNKVTEKGKDVELRCDPISGHTALYWYRQSLGQGLEFLIYFQGNSAPDKSGLPSDRFSAERTGGSVSTLTIQRTQQEDSAVYLCASSLRASTDTQYFGPGTRLTVL.

The chain joins TRBV6-2 or TRBV6-3 to TRBJ2-7; 8 nucleotides agree with TRBD1. The ends lost 2 bases at V and 2 bases at J; junction bases unmatched: 2. The CDR3 covers 14 residues. Germline loops: CDR1 MNHEY, CDR2 SVGEGT. CDR3 residues: CASSYETGAYEQYF. The CDR3 region has the DNA TGTGCCAGCAGTTACGAGACAGGGGCCTACGAGCAGTACTTC.

This chain joins TRBV5-5 and TRBJ1-3; 7 positions agree with TRBD1. CDR1 SGHKS and CDR2 YYEKEE come from the germline V gene (reference sequence). The CDR3 spans 15 residues. J was trimmed by 2 bases and V by 2 bases; bases with no gene match: 4. CDR3 amino acids: CASSFRQGTGNTIYF. The CDR3 DNA follows: TGTGCCAGCAGCTTCCGACAGGGAACTGGAAACACCATATATTTT. The full variable domain, rest sourced from reference TRBV5-5 and TRBJ1-3, is DAGVTQSPTHLIKTRGQQVTLRCSPISGHKSVSWYQQVLGQGPQFIFQYYEKEERGRGNFPDRFSARQFPNYSSELNVNALLLGDSALYLCASSFRQGTGNTIYFGEGSWLTVV.

The rearrangement uses TRBV6-5 and TRBJ1-1; D is possibly TRBD1 (5 bases). Germline V lookup: CDR1 MNHEY, CDR2 SVGAGI. Between the trimmed V and J ends, which lost 2 bases and 6 bases, there was a span of 10 bases. The CDR3 is 13 residues long. DNA of the CDR3: TGTGCCAGCAGTTACGAGGGGTGGGCTGAAGCTTTCTTT. It yields the protein CASSYEGWAEAFF.

This chain links TRBV7-8 with TRBJ2-1; perhaps TRBD1 as D (6 bases). This CDR3 has 15 residues. With 0 bases removed from V and 6 bases from J, the gap between germline ends came to 12 bases. CDR1 is SGHVS and CDR2 is FQNEAQ in the germline V gene. CDR3 sequence reads: CASSLASAGVNEQFF. For the CDR3, the DNA is TGTGCCAGCAGCTTAGCCTCAGCAGGGGTCAATGAGCAGTTCTTC.

The J gene is TRBJ2-7, the V gene TRBV6-5; tentative D call: TRBD2 (5 bases). Germline V lookup: CDR1 MNHEY, CDR2 SVGAGI. This CDR3 region has 12 residues. V lost 7 bases and J lost 5, with 12 bases in between. Here the CDR3 reads CASKRPRDEQYF. The CDR3 DNA is TGTGCCAGCAAGCGGCCAAGGGACGAGCAGTACTTC.

The V gene is TRBV6-6, the J gene TRBJ1-1; 8 bases agree with TRBD1. With V trimmed by 5 bases and J by 2 bases, 4 bases remained unmatched. The germline V gene has CDR1 MNHNY and CDR2 SVGAGI (reference sequence). The CDR3 has 14 residues. The CDR3 is CASSGRGLNTEAFF. The CDR3 coding sequence is TGTGCCAGCAGTGGCAGGGGGCTCAACACTGAAGCTTTCTTT.

The chain couples TRBV30 to TRBJ2-3; possible D gene TRBD2, 7 bases. This CDR3 is built from 13 residues. Between the trimmed V and J ends, which lost 4 bases and 3 bases, there was a span of 11 bases. Germline V lookup: CDR1 GTSNPN, CDR2 SVGIG (reference sequence). CDR3 sequence: CAWTAGATDTQYF. The CDR3 DNA reads TGTGCCTGGACCGCGGGGGCTACAGATACGCAGTATTTT.

This chain uses TRBV30 with TRBJ2-2; D remains unclear. CDR1 and CDR2 (germline): GTSNPN, SVGIG (reference sequence). V lost 4 bases, J lost 4 bases, and 7 bases lay in between. The CDR3 covers 12 residues. Written as DNA, the CDR3 is TGTGCCTGGAACCCGACCACCGGGGAGCTGTTTTTT. Protein sequence: CAWNPTTGELFF.

The CDR3 is CASSQLDILSYNEQFF. The CDR3 nucleotides read TGCGCCAGCAGCCAACTGGACATCCTCTCCTACAATGAGCAGTTCTTC. The chain carries TRBV4-1 and TRBJ2-1, with D maybe TRBD1 (5 bases). The V and J ends lost 2 bases and 0 bases respectively, with 11 bases between them. The V gene's germline CDR1 is MGHRA and CDR2 YSYEKL. The CDR3 consists of 16 residues.